Sequencing of this T cell receptor (beta chain) was carried out in a study of PD-1 blockade in classical Hodgkin lymphoma. Comments on this clone: Its antigen is undetermined.

This CDR3 is built from 13 residues. The germline V and J ends were trimmed by 4 bases and 5 bases, with 11 bases remaining between them. Germline CDR1 and CDR2: KGHSH and LQKENI. Clones were sequenced by immunoSEQ multiplex PCR, and TCRdb holds only the in-frame ones, with some missing. The sample shows around 60,000 clones, less than 95% of them seen only once. Study outcomes and limitations: CD4+ TCR diversity, unlike CD8+, climbed significantly by C4D1. Reports indicated that newly diagnosed patients had lower baseline TCR diversity than healthy donors did. Nivolumab initiated under 1 year post-ASCT led to patient exclusion.

Time point reported: cycle 4 day 1 (C4D1), after 6 weeks of nivolumab. After autologous stem cell transplantation all patients relapsed, and prior brentuximab vedotin exposure differed between cohorts. Progressive disease, partial response or complete response was each patient's best response. Sequenced here: peripheral blood mononuclear cells (PBMCs), sampled before the fourth cycle of nivolumab. The clonotype was recovered from a human donor with classical Hodgkin lymphoma. V and J are TRBV18 and TRBJ2-5; D gene uncertain. The CDR3 protein is CASSLAIYETQYF. In DNA form, the CDR3 reads TGTGCCAGCTCACTCGCTATTTATGAGACCCAGTACTTC.